The rows below give T cell receptor beta chains drawn from one sample of a study of shared clonotypes between healthy human individuals. TCRdb's table, derived via immunoSEQ multiplex PCR, lists solely in-frame clones and lacks some. The sample includes 2 million to 3 million clones, roughly 93% of them seen just once. The sequencing sample was made of naive CD4+ T cells from PBMCs. The receptor set was obtained from a man between 18 and 29 years old in good health. Some clones in this sample may be carry-over from other donors' samples. The CDR3 runs from the conserved cysteine through the conserved F or W. Each record gives: J gene, V gene, clone size, D gene, CDR3 DNA, CDR3 protein. D genes are given only for firm matches. Only some rows state a clone size, as once, few, many or a class for expanded clones.

J: TRBJ2-2; V: TRBV29-1; size: NA; D: TRBD1; DNA: TGCAGCGCCGACGACAGGGCGAACACCGGGGAGCTGTTTTTT; CDR3: CSADDRANTGELFF
J: TRBJ1-5; V: TRBV6-1; size: NA; D: NA; DNA: TGTGCCAGTAGAACCGGGACGGGGAGCAATCAGCCCCAGCATTTT; CDR3: CASRTGTGSNQPQHF
J: TRBJ2-5; V: TRBV7-9; size: NA; D: NA; DNA: TGTGCCAGCAGCCAACCTTCCCTTACAGGGCAAGAGACCCAGTACTTC; CDR3: CASSQPSLTGQETQYF
J: TRBJ2-2; V: TRBV6-6; size: NA; D: TRBD1; DNA: TGTGCCAGCAGTCAAATGGGACAGGGAAGTACCGGGGAGCTGTTTTTT; CDR3: CASSQMGQGSTGELFF
J: TRBJ2-7; V: TRBV6-1; size: NA; D: TRBD1; DNA: TGTGCCAGCCGACCTGGGGGACAGGGTGGATACGAGCAGTACTTC; CDR3: CASRPGGQGGYEQYF
J: TRBJ1-4; V: TRBV9; size: NA; D: NA; DNA: TGTGCCAGCAGCGTATATGCAACTAATGAAAAACTGTTTTTT; CDR3: CASSVYATNEKLFF
J: TRBJ1-5; V: TRBV30; size: NA; D: NA; DNA: TGTGCCTGGAGTGTAATATCGAGCAATCAGCCCCAGCATTTT; CDR3: CAWSVISSNQPQHF
J: TRBJ2-7; V: TRBV2; size: NA; D: TRBD2; DNA: TGTGCCAGCAGGGCGACTAGCGGGAGAATTACAAACTACGAGCAGTACTTC; CDR3: CASRATSGRITNYEQYF
J: TRBJ1-1; V: TRBV7-2; size: once; D: TRBD1; DNA: TGTGCCAGCAGCTTAATATCGACAGGGCACACTGAAGCTTTCTTT; CDR3: CASSLISTGHTEAFF
J: TRBJ2-1; V: TRBV2; size: NA; D: TRBD1; DNA: TGTGCCAGCGGGACAGGGTTCGGGACGGAGCAGTTCTTC; CDR3: CASGTGFGTEQFF
J: TRBJ2-3; V: TRBV5-4; size: NA; D: NA; DNA: TGTGCCAGCAGCTTTCCTAGCACAGATACGCAGTATTTT; CDR3: CASSFPSTDTQYF
J: TRBJ2-3; V: TRBV19; size: NA; D: NA; DNA: TGTGCCAGTACCGGCAGGGGCCTTTCACGTGATACGCAGTATTTT; CDR3: CASTGRGLSRDTQYF
J: TRBJ1-2; V: TRBV5-1; size: NA; D: NA; DNA: TGCGCCAGCAGCTTGGAGGCAGTAGCTAACTATGGCTACACCTTC; CDR3: CASSLEAVANYGYTF
J: TRBJ2-7; V: TRBV6-1; size: NA; D: NA; DNA: TGTGCCAGCAAAAGACAGGAGCAGTACTTC; CDR3: CASKRQEQYF
J: TRBJ1-1; V: TRBV5-5; size: NA; D: NA; DNA: TGTGCCAGCAGCTTTCTAGGGGACACTGAAGCTTTCTTT; CDR3: CASSFLGDTEAFF
J: TRBJ2-7; V: TRBV6-4; size: once; D: TRBD2; DNA: TGTGCCAGCAGCGGTCTAGGGACTAGCGGCTCCTACGAGCAGTACTTC; CDR3: CASSGLGTSGSYEQYF
J: TRBJ2-3; V: TRBV7-3; size: NA; D: NA; DNA: TGTGCCAGCAGCTTAGGGTATAGCACAGATACGCAGTATTTT; CDR3: CASSLGYSTDTQYF
J: TRBJ2-1; V: TRBV14; size: NA; D: TRBD2; DNA: TGTGCCAGCAGCCAATTTTTGACTAGCGGGACCTACAATGAGCAGTTCTTC; CDR3: CASSQFLTSGTYNEQFF
J: TRBJ2-7; V: TRBV5-1; size: NA; D: NA; DNA: TGCGCCAGCAGCTTTGGCTCAAAGGGCGAGCAGTACTTC; CDR3: CASSFGSKGEQYF
J: TRBJ2-6; V: TRBV5-8; size: NA; D: NA; DNA: TGTGCCTACAGACGATGGGGAGGGGCCAACGTCCTGACTTTC; CDR3: CAYRRWGGANVLTF
J: TRBJ1-2; V: TRBV29-1; size: NA; D: TRBD1; DNA: TGCAGCGCCCTGGGACAGACTAACTATGGCTACACCTTC; CDR3: CSALGQTNYGYTF
J: TRBJ2-7; V: TRBV7-9; size: NA; D: TRBD2; DNA: TGTGCCAGCAGCTCCCTACAGACTAGCCACGAGCAGTACTTC; CDR3: CASSSLQTSHEQYF
J: TRBJ2-5; V: TRBV18; size: NA; D: NA; DNA: TGTGCCAGCTCACCACCGGTAGAAGAGACCCAGTACTTC; CDR3: CASSPPVEETQYF
J: TRBJ1-2; V: TRBV13; size: NA; D: TRBD1; DNA: TGTGCCAGCAGCTTCCGACAGGGGAGGGGCTACACCTTC; CDR3: CASSFRQGRGYTF
J: TRBJ2-1; V: TRBV5-6; size: NA; D: NA; DNA: TGTGCCAGCAGTTCCTTGACCGGAGGGAACAATGAGCAGTTCTTC; CDR3: CASSSLTGGNNEQFF
J: TRBJ1-5; V: TRBV5-1; size: NA; D: NA; DNA: TGCGCCAGCAGCTTGGAAGGGGGATCCAATCAGCCCCAGCATTTT; CDR3: CASSLEGGSNQPQHF
J: TRBJ2-1; V: TRBV5-1; size: NA; D: TRBD2; DNA: TGCGCCAGCAGCCGAACTAGCGGGAGCGGGGATGAGCAGTTCTTC; CDR3: CASSRTSGSGDEQFF
J: TRBJ2-1; V: TRBV5-1; size: NA; D: TRBD2; DNA: TGCGCCAGCAGCTTGGCCGTTGCTAGCGGGAGTTGGTCCTACAATGAGCAGTTCTTC; CDR3: CASSLAVASGSWSYNEQFF
J: TRBJ2-1; V: TRBV27; size: NA; D: TRBD1; DNA: TGTGCCAGTTTGCCCAGGGGGCTTGGAATAGATGAGCAGTTCTTC; CDR3: CASLPRGLGIDEQFF
J: TRBJ2-7; V: TRBV25-1; size: NA; D: NA; DNA: TGTGCCAGCGCCGGGCAGCCTCTCTACGAGCAGTACTTC; CDR3: CASAGQPLYEQYF
J: TRBJ1-1; V: TRBV30; size: NA; D: NA; DNA: TGTGCCTGGTCCGGGATGAACACTGAAGCTTTCTTT; CDR3: CAWSGMNTEAFF
J: TRBJ2-3; V: TRBV28; size: NA; D: NA; DNA: TGTGCCAGCAGTGCGACTCACGGAGCAGATACGCAGTATTTT; CDR3: CASSATHGADTQYF
J: TRBJ2-4; V: TRBV7-9; size: NA; D: NA; DNA: TGTGCCAGCAGCTTAGGGGTGACCAAAAACATTCAGTACTTC; CDR3: CASSLGVTKNIQYF
J: TRBJ1-4; V: TRBV6-6; size: NA; D: NA; DNA: TGTGCCAGCACCGGAGAAAAACTGTTTTTT; CDR3: CASTGEKLFF
J: TRBJ2-3; V: TRBV7-9; size: NA; D: NA; DNA: TGTGCCAGCAGCCTACAGGGAACCTCAGATACGCAGTATTTT; CDR3: CASSLQGTSDTQYF
J: TRBJ1-2; V: TRBV11-2; size: once; D: NA; DNA: TGTGCCAGCAGTTCGATAGGGAGGGCCTATGGCTACACCTTC; CDR3: CASSSIGRAYGYTF
J: TRBJ2-5; V: TRBV20-1; size: NA; D: NA; DNA: TGCAGTGCTAGCCTCCGAGAGACCCAGTACTTC; CDR3: CSASLRETQYF
J: TRBJ1-3; V: TRBV19; size: NA; D: NA; DNA: TGTGCCAGTAGTCCCCGGGGGGACGGAAACACCATATATTTT; CDR3: CASSPRGDGNTIYF
J: TRBJ1-1; V: TRBV5-1; size: NA; D: NA; DNA: TGCGCCAGCAGCGGGGCTGGGGTGAACACTGAAGCTTTCTTT; CDR3: CASSGAGVNTEAFF
J: TRBJ2-7; V: TRBV2; size: once; D: TRBD1; DNA: TGTGCCAGCAGCCGACAGGGGAGAAGCGAGCAGTACTTC; CDR3: CASSRQGRSEQYF
J: TRBJ1-5; V: TRBV6-1; size: once; D: NA; DNA: TGTGCCAGCAGTGAGAGGGGAACGGTCAATCAGCCCCAGCATTTT; CDR3: CASSERGTVNQPQHF
J: TRBJ1-1; V: TRBV10-3; size: NA; D: NA; DNA: TGTGCCATCAGTGAGTCGAATGTGGGGAACACTGAAGCTTTCTTT; CDR3: CAISESNVGNTEAFF
J: TRBJ2-7; V: TRBV20-1; size: NA; D: TRBD1; DNA: TGCAGTGCTCGGACAGGGTACGAGCAGTACTTC; CDR3: CSARTGYEQYF
J: TRBJ2-3; V: TRBV5-4; size: NA; D: TRBD2; DNA: TGTGCCAGCAGGCCCACTAGCGGGAGGGCCCCAGATACGCAGTATTTT; CDR3: CASRPTSGRAPDTQYF
J: TRBJ2-7; V: TRBV2; size: NA; D: TRBD1; DNA: TGTGCCAGCAGTAGGGACAGGGAGGGCGAGCAGTACTTC; CDR3: CASSRDREGEQYF
J: TRBJ2-5; V: TRBV7-2; size: NA; D: NA; DNA: TGTGCCAGCAGCTTAGCTTATGGAGAGACCCAGTACTTC; CDR3: CASSLAYGETQYF
J: TRBJ2-1; V: TRBV18; size: NA; D: TRBD2; DNA: TGTGCCAGCTCACCTACCAGCCTAGCGGGCTACAATGAGCAGTTCTTC; CDR3: CASSPTSLAGYNEQFF
J: TRBJ1-4; V: TRBV28; size: NA; D: NA; DNA: TGTGCCAGCAGTTTAGTGGCGGCTGAAAAACTGTTTTTT; CDR3: CASSLVAAEKLFF